These 22 T cell receptor beta chains were sequenced from one sample in a study of OX40 agonist ivuxolimab in advanced cancers. Generated by immunoSEQ multiplex PCR, the TCRdb table keeps only in-frame clones and is missing some. The data hold tens of thousands of clones, with around 80% observed a single time. This specimen consisted of CD4+ or CD8+ T cells sorted from blood, obtained in a trial of the OX40 agonist ivuxolimab. The receptors come from an adult with an advanced solid tumor such as melanoma, head and neck, liver or kidney cancer.

The J gene is TRBJ2-2, the V gene TRBV9, with TRBD2 matching over 7 bases. Looked up from germline, CDR1 is SGDLS and CDR2 is YYNGEE. V dropped 0 bases and J dropped 7; count of bases not matched to a gene: 9. CDR3 length: 16 amino acids. In DNA form, the CDR3 reads TGTGCCAGCAGCGTAGGAGGCGGGGGAGGTGGCGGGGAGCTGTTTTTT. As protein: CASSVGGGGGGGELFF.

V usage is TRBV7-9 and J usage is TRBJ1-1, with 8 nucleotides matching TRBD1. The length of the CDR3 is 14 residues. CDR1 SEHNR and CDR2 FQNEAQ come from the germline V gene (reference sequence). The V and J ends lost 5 bases and 4 bases, in that order; junction bases with no gene match: 6. The CDR3 region has the DNA TGTGCCAGCAGCAAAGGACAGGGTCCCACTGAAGCTTTCTTT. This translates into CASSKGQGPTEAFF.

J is TRBJ1-4 and V is TRBV7-2, with 10 bases matching TRBD1. The germline V gene has CDR1 SGHTA and CDR2 FQGNSA. The CDR3 totals 15 residues. Losses at the gene ends were 3 bases for V and 8 bases for J; bases not matched to a gene: 6. The CDR3 sequence: CASSFLGQGGEKLFF. The CDR3 DNA reads as TGTGCCAGCAGCTTTCTCGGACAGGGGGGGGAAAAACTGTTTTTT.

The chain's CDR3 is CASSTGQGVDPEAFF. The DNA of the CDR3 is TGTGCCAGCAGCACAGGACAGGGAGTCGACCCTGAAGCTTTCTTT. The chain employs TRBV7-3 and TRBJ1-1; 8 nucleotides match TRBD1. J was trimmed by 6 bases and V by 5 bases; bases with no gene match: 11. Germline CDR1 reads SGHTA; CDR2 reads FQGTGA. The CDR3 length is 15 residues.

This clone has only one observation. The chain couples TRBV15 to TRBJ2-2; D is undetermined. This CDR3 has 14 residues. In germline, CDR1 is LNHNV, CDR2 YYDKDF (reference sequence). V gave up 1 base and J gave up 2 bases, with 5 bases separating them. The CDR3 is CATSRGTNTGELFF. CDR3 nucleotide sequence: TGTGCCACCAGCAGAGGGACCAACACCGGGGAGCTGTTTTTT.

This clone was recorded a few times. CDR3 in DNA: TGTGCCAGCAGTTTGTCAGGGATTAATTCACCCCTCCACTTT. Translation gives CASSLSGINSPLHF. J is TRBJ1-6 and V is TRBV27, with D perhaps matching TRBD1 (5 bases). Germline V gene data show CDR1 as MNHEY and CDR2 as SMNVEV (reference sequence). The V end was cut by 3 bases, the J end by 6 bases, with 9 bases between. The CDR3 is 14 residues long.

This clone was seen a few times. The chain joins TRBV28 to TRBJ2-7; D unclear. The CDR3 consists of 12 residues. Trimming removed 3 bases at V and 2 bases at J, with 5 bases between. Germline CDR1 and CDR2: MDHEN and SYDVKM. In DNA form, the CDR3 reads TGTGCCAGCAGTTTGAATCCCTACGAGCAGTACTTC. Protein sequence: CASSLNPYEQYF.

The V and J genes are TRBV7-9 and TRBJ2-7, with D possibly being TRBD1 (6 bases). The CDR3 loop spans 14 amino acids. V gave up 10 bases and J gave up 4 bases, with 20 bases separating them. Germline lookup yields CDR1 SEHNR and CDR2 FQNEAQ (reference sequence). Here the CDR3 reads CATEHKGVAYEQYF. The DNA of the CDR3 is TGTGCCACCGAGCACAAGGGGGTCGCGTACGAGCAGTACTTC. Based on the CDR3 plus reference TRBV7-9 and TRBJ2-7, the full variable domain is DTGVSQNPRHKITKRGQNVTFRCDPISEHNRLYWYRQTLGQGPEFLTYFQNEAQLEKSRLLSDRFSAERPKGSFSTLEIQRTEQGDSAMYLCATEHKGVAYEQYFGPGTRLTVT.

This chain uses TRBV2 with TRBJ2-6, with D unclear. The CDR3 has 13 residues. The germline V gene encodes CDR1 SNHLY and CDR2 FYNNEI. V was cut by 4 bases and J by 0 bases, with 1 base left in between. CDR3 amino acids: CASSGSGANVLTF. In nucleotides, the CDR3 is TGTGCCAGCAGTGGCTCTGGGGCCAACGTCCTGACTTTC.

J is TRBJ1-1 and V is TRBV13; the D is unclear. The CDR3 consists of 12 residues. Germline V gives CDR1 PRHDT, CDR2 FYEKMQ (reference sequence). V lost 5 bases and J 7 bases, leaving 11 bases between the germline ends. As DNA, the CDR3 is TGTGCCAGCAGCCTCCCCCAACTTGAAGCTTTCTTT. The encoded protein is CASSLPQLEAFF.

V usage is TRBV2 and J usage is TRBJ2-5; 7 positions match TRBD1. There are 16 residues in the CDR3. CDR1 and CDR2 (germline): SNHLY, FYNNEI. V lost 4 bases to trimming and J lost 2 bases; unmatched junction nucleotides: 10. The CDR3 region is CASSGQGTVIQETQYF. The CDR3 coding sequence is TGTGCCAGCAGTGGCCAAGGGACAGTGATACAAGAGACCCAGTACTTC.

The chain employs TRBV7-9 and TRBJ2-3; the match to TRBD2 covers 14 bases. The CDR3 covers 17 residues. The J segment lost 0 bases and the V segment lost 5 bases, leaving 4 bases of the junction unmatched. Germline V lookup: CDR1 SEHNR, CDR2 FQNEAQ (reference sequence). The CDR3 DNA sequence: TGTGCCAGCAGCGCCCGACTAGCGGGGGGGAGCACAGATACGCAGTATTTT. This sequence encodes CASSARLAGGSTDTQYF.

This clone was detected once. This sequence joins TRBV11-2 and TRBJ2-1; possibly TRBD2 for D (7 bases). CDR3 length: 15 amino acids. Trimming shortened V by 5 bases and J by 3 bases, and 14 bases separated the two germline ends. The germline gives CDR1 SGHAT, CDR2 FQNNGV. CDR3 in DNA: TGTGCCAGCAGCCCAAAGGGGGGGTTCTACAATGAGCAGTTCTTC. Translating it yields CASSPKGGFYNEQFF.

This chain joins TRBV19 and TRBJ1-1, with TRBD1 matching over 11 bases. This CDR3 has 15 amino acids. Germline V gene sequence: CDR1 LNHDA, CDR2 SQIVND (reference sequence). Trimming cost V 10 bases and J 0 bases; bases outside gene matches: 7. The DNA for the CDR3 is TGTGCCACCGAGGACAGGGGGCGCGTGAACACTGAAGCTTTCTTT. It codes for CATEDRGRVNTEAFF.

The chain has TRBV5-1 and TRBJ1-2; weak D call: TRBD1 (5 bases). In germline, CDR1 is SGHRS, CDR2 YFSETQ. Trimming left V 4 bases short and J 4 bases short, with 20 bases between. The CDR3 has 16 residues. The CDR3 DNA is TGCGCCAGCAGCCTGGGACTCCCGAATAGAATCTATGGCTACACCTTC. It yields the protein CASSLGLPNRIYGYTF.

The CDR3 DNA is TGTGCCAGCAGCCTGCGCCCCAAAGGTTCCTACGAGCAGTACTTC. Amino acids: CASSLRPKGSYEQYF. The chain is built from TRBV6-5 and TRBJ2-7; D unresolved. Looked up from germline, CDR1 is MNHEY and CDR2 is SVGAGI. Trimming removed 6 bases at V and 1 base at J, with 16 bases between. This CDR3 spans 15 amino acids.

This clone appeared a few times. V gene TRBV5-1 combines with J gene TRBJ2-3; D might be TRBD1 or TRBD2, each matching 5 bases. Germline V gene sequence: CDR1 SGHRS, CDR2 YFSETQ. Trimming cost V 4 bases and J 2 bases, with 17 bases left between them. This CDR3 contains 16 residues. CDR3 amino acids: CASSVGAGPFTDTQYF. The CDR3 nucleotides are TGCGCCAGCAGCGTAGGGGCGGGTCCTTTCACAGATACGCAGTATTTT.

This chain uses TRBV6-6 with TRBJ1-6; no clear D gene. The V end lost 0 bases, the J end lost 6 bases, and 9 bases lay between the germline ends. Germline V gene lookup returns CDR1 MNHNY and CDR2 SVGAGI (reference sequence). The CDR3 is 15 residues long. The CDR3 region is CASSYSTSGNSPLHF. Here the CDR3 DNA reads TGTGCCAGCAGTTACTCAACCTCGGGTAATTCACCCCTCCACTTT.

The V call is TRBV20-1, the J call TRBJ1-1; D gene ambiguous. The germline V gene encodes CDR1 DFQATT and CDR2 SNEGSKA (reference sequence). The CDR3 runs to 11 residues. The ends were cut back, 3 bases at V and 10 bases at J, with 12 bases in the middle. The CDR3 nucleotides are TGCAGTGCTAGGGACTCCGAGGGAGCTTTCTTT. It specifies CSARDSEGAFF.

J is TRBJ2-4 and V is TRBV4-1; D gene uncertain. CDR3 length equals 16 residues. Germline CDR1 and CDR2: MGHRA and YSYEKL. V shed 4 bases and J shed 5 bases, with 18 bases lying between them. For the CDR3, the DNA is TGCGCCAGCAGCCGCGAAAAGCAATTGACCCAAAACATTCAGTACTTC. Its translation is CASSREKQLTQNIQYF.

The J gene is TRBJ2-1, the V gene TRBV7-2, with D perhaps TRBD1 or TRBD2 (5 bases each). Trimming took off 6 bases at V and 4 bases at J, with 16 bases between the two ends. CDR3 size: 15 residues. CDR1 and CDR2 from the germline V gene are SGHTA and FQGNSA. In DNA form, the CDR3 reads TGTGCCAGCAGGCCACCCGGGACGGTTTACAATGAGCAGTTCTTC. It is translated as CASRPPGTVYNEQFF.

The V and J genes are TRBV9 and TRBJ1-1; D gene uncertain. Germline CDR1 reads SGDLS; CDR2 reads YYNGEE. Trimming left V 2 bases short and J 0 bases short, with 8 bases between. This CDR3 is built from 14 residues. CDR3 residues: CASSVLEMNTEAFF. In DNA form, the CDR3 reads TGTGCCAGCAGCGTCCTAGAAATGAACACTGAAGCTTTCTTT.